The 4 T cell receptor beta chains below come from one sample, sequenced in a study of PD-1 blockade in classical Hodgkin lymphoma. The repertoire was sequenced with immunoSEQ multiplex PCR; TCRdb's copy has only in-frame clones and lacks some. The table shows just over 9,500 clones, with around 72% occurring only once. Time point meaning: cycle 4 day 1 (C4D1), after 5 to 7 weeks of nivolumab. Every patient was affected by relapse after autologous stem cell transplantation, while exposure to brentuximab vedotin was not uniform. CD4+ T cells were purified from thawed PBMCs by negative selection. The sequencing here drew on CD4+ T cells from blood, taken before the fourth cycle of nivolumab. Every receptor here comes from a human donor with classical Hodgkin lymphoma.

The DNA of the CDR3 is TGCAGCGCCAAGTGGGGGAACGAGCAGTACGTC. Its translation: CSAKWGNEQYV. The chain has TRBV29-1 and TRBJ2-7; the D call may be TRBD1 or TRBD2 (5 bases each). CDR3 length: 11 residues. The V end was cut by 7 bases, the J end by 5 bases, with 12 bases between. Germline CDR1 SQVTM, CDR2 ANQGSEA.

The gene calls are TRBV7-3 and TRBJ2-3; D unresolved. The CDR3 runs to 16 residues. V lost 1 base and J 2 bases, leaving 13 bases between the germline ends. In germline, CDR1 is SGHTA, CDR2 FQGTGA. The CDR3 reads CASSLIGRGATDTQYF. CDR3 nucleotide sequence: TGTGCCAGCAGCTTAATTGGTCGAGGCGCCACAGATACGCAGTATTTT. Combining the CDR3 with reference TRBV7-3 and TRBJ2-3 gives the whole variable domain GAGVSQTPSNKVTEKGKYVELRCDPISGHTALYWYRQSLGQGPEFLIYFQGTGAADDSGLPNDRFFAVRPEGSVSTLKIQRTERGDSAVYLCASSLIGRGATDTQYFGPGTRLTVL.

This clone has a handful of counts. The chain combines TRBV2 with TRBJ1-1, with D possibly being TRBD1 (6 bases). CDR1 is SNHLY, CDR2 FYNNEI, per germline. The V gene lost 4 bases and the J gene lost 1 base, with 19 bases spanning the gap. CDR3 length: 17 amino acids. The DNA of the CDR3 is TGTGCCAGCAGTGGACCCTATGGGGGGCTCAAGAACACTGAAGCTTTCTTT. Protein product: CASSGPYGGLKNTEAFF.

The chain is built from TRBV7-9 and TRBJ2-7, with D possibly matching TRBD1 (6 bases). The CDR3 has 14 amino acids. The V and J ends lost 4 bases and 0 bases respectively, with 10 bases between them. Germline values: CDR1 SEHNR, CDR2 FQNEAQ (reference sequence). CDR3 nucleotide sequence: TGTGCCAGCAGCTACGGACAGCCCTCCTACGAGCAGTACTTC. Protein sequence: CASSYGQPSYEQYF.